This T cell receptor (beta chain) was identified during a study of blood T cell repertoires in COVID-19. In the study's own analysis: Cell counts per sample came from amplifying reference gene primers. The protocol was immunoSEQ multiplex PCR, while the TCRdb copy is restricted to in-frame clones and leaves out a portion. The DNA gave D and trimming, while V, J and clone size come from that table. The table shows about 190,000 clones, with around four fifths occurring only once. The CDR3 has 15 amino acids. Trimming cost V 4 bases and J 8 bases; bases outside gene matches: 11. Per germline, CDR1 LNHDA and CDR2 SQIVND (reference sequence).

The sequence was collected from a human donor in a cohort sampled during active COVID-19. Input material: peripheral blood. This chain links TRBV19 with TRBJ2-1; 7 positions match TRBD1. CDR3 sequence: CASSNYRGASDEQFF. CDR3 DNA sequence: TGTGCCAGTAGTAACTACAGGGGTGCAAGCGATGAGCAGTTCTTC.